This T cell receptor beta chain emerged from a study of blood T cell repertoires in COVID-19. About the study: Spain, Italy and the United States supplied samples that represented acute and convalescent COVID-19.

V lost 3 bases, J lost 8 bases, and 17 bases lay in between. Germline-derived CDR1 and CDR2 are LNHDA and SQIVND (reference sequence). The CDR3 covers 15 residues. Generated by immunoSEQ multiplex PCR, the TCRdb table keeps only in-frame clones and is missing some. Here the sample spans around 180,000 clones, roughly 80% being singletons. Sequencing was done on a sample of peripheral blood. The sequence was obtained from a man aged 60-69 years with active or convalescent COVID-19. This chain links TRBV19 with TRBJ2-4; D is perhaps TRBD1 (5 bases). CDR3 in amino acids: CASSIRQGQGDIQYF. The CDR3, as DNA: TGTGCCAGTAGTATCCGGCAGGGCCAAGGAGACATTCAGTACTTC.